This T cell receptor (beta chain) originates from a study of T cells expressing NK-cell markers (dated by TCRdb to about 2020). Some background on the complete study: In sorted CD3+CD56+NKG2C+, CD3+CD56+NKG2C- and CD3+CD56-NKG2C+ T-cell subsets from 7 to 9 donors, TCR beta-chain repertoires were profiled. The study sequenced eight donors, all healthy volunteers chosen at random: three men and five women. Libraries were sequenced as 2 x 150 bp reads on Illumina HiSeq 2000/2500, MiSeq or NextSeq. Seven of the eight sequenced donors were HCMV-seropositive and one was HCMV-seronegative.

For CDR1 and CDR2, the germline V gene (reference sequence) lists LGHDT and YNNKEL. There are 16 amino acids in the CDR3, from cysteine to phenylalanine inclusive. A DNA sequence was not provided. A word on this clonotype: Its recognized antigen is unknown.

Beyond this particular receptor, the publication reports: It remained unclear whether the expanded NKG2C-expressing T cell clones were specific for HCMV antigens. In several donors, the dominant CD3+CD56+NKG2C+ clonotypes ranked among the top 10 CD8+ clonotypes, making up 1.0-7.0% of CD8+ T cells. Those dominant clonotypes were again the most abundant among CD3+CD56-NKG2C+ cells in a handful of donors, at about 25-60.1%.

Data came from an Illumina HiSeq 2000. The TCR beta cDNA libraries were made using 5'RACE template switching, a step that added both a universal primer site and unique molecular identifiers. Priming for cDNA synthesis came from the TCR beta constant segment, and two successive PCR amplification steps followed. The study's own analysis went as follows. MIGEC was used to demultiplex reads and group reads by UMI, and MiTCR was used to assemble and quantify clonotypes. Only TCR cDNA sequences supported by at least two reads were kept to exclude erroneous sequences. Downstream repertoire analysis used the tcR package, and clonotypes were matched across fractions by CDR3 nucleotide sequence plus V segment. Antigen specificity was annotated against VDJdb with VDJmatch, allowing one amino acid substitution in CDR3. TCRdb reprocessed the public reads and reports one entry per CDR3 protein sequence, without DNA. The V and J calls shown here were made by TCRdb, not taken from the authors' results. The table for this sample shows about 190,000 distinct CDR3 sequences. Jointly, the top ten make up 20% to 25% of the sample.

A commercial ELISA kit detecting HCMV-specific IgG in serum was used to determine HCMV serostatus. Ficoll density gradient centrifugation was used to isolate peripheral blood mononuclear cells from blood. This receptor was taken from a man aged 18-70 years in good health. The chain links TRBV3-1 with TRBJ2-4; no DNA is available, so the TRBD2 call from TCRdb remains unchecked. Sequences were obtained from blood T cells: a sorted CD56 or NKG2C T cell subset, CD4+ or CD8+ T cells, or bulk PBMC T cells (not recorded which). CDR3 reads: CASSQEQRGVENIQYF.